What follows describes a single T cell receptor (beta chain). No antigen is known for it. The PCR made use of 60 Vbeta and 13 Jbeta primers. TCRdb's copy holds only in-frame clones and misses some; the assay was immunoSEQ multiplex PCR. The table lists 140,000 to 150,000 clones, approximately 78% of them singletons. Germline CDR1 and CDR2: SGHTA and FQGNSA. There are 14 residues in the CDR3. V was shortened by 1 base and J by 2 bases, with 8 bases between the two germline ends. The data stem from a study of cytomegalovirus exposure and HLA in healthy donors. Study results and limitations: In vitro testing confirmed a few CMV-associated chains as specific for CMV antigens. According to an earlier analysis, most TCR beta V segments yielded productive rearrangements about 87% or about 30% of the time. Altogether, about 160 TCR beta chains were recorded as cytomegalovirus-associated.

The chain couples TRBV7-2 to TRBJ1-2; D unresolved. This clonotype was obtained from a woman between 18 and 30 years old in good health and CMV-seropositive. Sequences were obtained from PBMCs. CDR3 sequence: CASSLDFLNYGYTF. In DNA, the CDR3 is TGTGCCAGCAGCTTAGATTTCCTGAACTATGGCTACACCTTC.